The rows below give T cell receptor beta chains drawn from one sample of a study of graft-versus-host responses after intestinal transplantation. Clones were sequenced by immunoSEQ multiplex PCR, and TCRdb holds only the in-frame ones, with some missing. The sample has 35,000 to 40,000 clones, about 95% seen once. Here the sequenced sample was PBMCs, taken 16 days after intestinal transplant. The receptors derive from a human patient who received an intestinal transplant, so some T cells may come from the graft donor. CDR3s include the opening cysteine and the closing phenylalanine or tryptophan. Fields, in order: CDR3 protein, J gene, V gene.

CASSHPGAGGGSTEAFF TRBJ1-1 TRBV4-1
CASSLGQGSYEQYF TRBJ2-7 TRBV27
CASGPGDVDTEAFF TRBJ1-1 TRBV12-5
CASSYGTGDRQYF TRBJ2-7 TRBV6-5
CASSRLGTGGPNTEAFF TRBJ1-1 TRBV27
CASSLSRMNIEAFF TRBJ1-1 TRBV28
CASSDRNEQYF TRBJ2-7 TRBV28
CASSLDRGTEAFF TRBJ1-1 TRBV27
CASSLEGPNQPQHF TRBJ1-5 TRBV5-4
CASSQDTNEQYF TRBJ2-7 TRBV4-2
CASSVAEYTYGYTF TRBJ1-2 TRBV9
CASSIGGTAYEQYF TRBJ2-7 TRBV19
CASSYRASGASSYNEQFF TRBJ2-1 TRBV5-1
CASSTGTSGYYEQYF TRBJ2-7 TRBV11-3
CASNFGQGAGTGELFF TRBJ2-2 TRBV5-1
CSVFHRGNEQFF TRBJ2-1 TRBV29-1
CASSQGPGGLAGGTDTQYF TRBJ2-3 TRBV4-1
CASSYEGNYGYTF TRBJ1-2 TRBV6-5
CASSSDSWVDNEQFF TRBJ2-1 TRBV27
CASRRGTSGRVHQETQYF TRBJ2-5 TRBV5-1
CASSQGFTDTQYF TRBJ2-3 TRBV7-9
CASSLSVTSGDTEAFF TRBJ1-1 TRBV27